This entry is about one T cell receptor beta chain. J was trimmed by 7 bases and V by 6 bases; bases with no gene match: 13. Per germline, CDR1 MNHEY and CDR2 SVGAGI. The CDR3 is made up of 15 amino acids. Sequencing was performed with immunoSEQ multiplex PCR; in TCRdb, only in-frame clones are kept and a portion is missing. The sample lists about 2 million clones; roughly 94% were seen once. This record belongs to a study of shared clonotypes between healthy human individuals. Study background: Each donor's CD4 naive and CD4 memory cells filled three plates apiece, CD8 naive two, and CD8 memory one.

The donors were adults (healthy and HIV-negative) with no recent acute infections or vaccinations. A split of CD4+ cells into CD45RA+ naive and CD45RA-negative memory subsets was performed. This sequence joins TRBV6-5 and TRBJ1-2; 8 bases fit TRBD1. The receptor comes from a man between 18 and 29 years old in good health. The sequenced sample consisted of naive CD4+ T cells sorted from blood. Subset reported: CD45RA+ positively selected. The CDR3 bases are TGTGCCAGCAGCATTACATGGGGGACAGGCGGTGGCTACACCTTC. It encodes CASSITWGTGGGYTF.